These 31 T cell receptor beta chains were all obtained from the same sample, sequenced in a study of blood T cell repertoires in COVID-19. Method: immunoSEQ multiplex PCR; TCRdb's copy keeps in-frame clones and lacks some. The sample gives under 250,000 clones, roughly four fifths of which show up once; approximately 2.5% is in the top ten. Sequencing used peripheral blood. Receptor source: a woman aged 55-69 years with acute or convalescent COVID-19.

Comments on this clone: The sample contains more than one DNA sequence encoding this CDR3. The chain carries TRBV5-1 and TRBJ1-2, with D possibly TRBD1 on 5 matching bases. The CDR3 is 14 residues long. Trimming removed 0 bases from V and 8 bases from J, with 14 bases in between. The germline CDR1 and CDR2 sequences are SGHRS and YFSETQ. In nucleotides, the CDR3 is TGCGCCAGCAGCTTGGAAAGGGCGGGGGGGGGCTACACCTTC. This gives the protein CASSLERAGGGYTF.

CDR3 loop: CASTQQGAVSTEAFF. The CDR3 DNA is TGTGCCAGCACCCAACAGGGGGCTGTAAGCACTGAAGCTTTCTTT. The chain couples TRBV6-5 to TRBJ1-1; TRBD1 matches 9 bases. Unmatched junction bases numbered 10, after V lost 7 bases and J lost 4 bases. This CDR3 is built from 15 residues. The germline gives CDR1 MNHEY, CDR2 SVGAGI.

Written as DNA, the CDR3 is TGTGCCAGCAGCAAAAGTCAGGGGGAAGCTTTCTTT. Translation: CASSKSQGEAFF. The V gene is TRBV4-2, the J gene TRBJ1-1; possible D gene TRBD1, 6 bases. Germline CDR1 reads LGHNA; CDR2 reads YNFKEQ. The CDR3 is 12 amino acids. V was cut by 5 bases and J by 8 bases, with 12 bases left in between.

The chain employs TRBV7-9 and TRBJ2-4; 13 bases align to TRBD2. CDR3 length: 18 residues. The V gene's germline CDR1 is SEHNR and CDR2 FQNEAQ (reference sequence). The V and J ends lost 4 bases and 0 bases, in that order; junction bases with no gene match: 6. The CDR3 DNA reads TGTGCCAGCAGCTCCACTAGCGGGGGGGAACTAGCCAAAAACATTCAGTACTTC. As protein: CASSSTSGGELAKNIQYF.

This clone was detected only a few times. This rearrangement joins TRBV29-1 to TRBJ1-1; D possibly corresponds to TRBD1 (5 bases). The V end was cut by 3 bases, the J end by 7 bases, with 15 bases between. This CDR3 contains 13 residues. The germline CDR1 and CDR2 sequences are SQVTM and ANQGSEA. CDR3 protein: CSVEITGMGEAFF. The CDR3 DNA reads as TGCAGCGTTGAGATTACAGGTATGGGTGAAGCTTTCTTT.

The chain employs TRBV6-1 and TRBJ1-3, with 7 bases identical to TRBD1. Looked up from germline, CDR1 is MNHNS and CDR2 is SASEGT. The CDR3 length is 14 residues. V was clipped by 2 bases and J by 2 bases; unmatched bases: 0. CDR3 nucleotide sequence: TGTGCCAGCAGTGAACAGGGGGCTGGAAACACCATATATTTT. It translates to CASSEQGAGNTIYF.

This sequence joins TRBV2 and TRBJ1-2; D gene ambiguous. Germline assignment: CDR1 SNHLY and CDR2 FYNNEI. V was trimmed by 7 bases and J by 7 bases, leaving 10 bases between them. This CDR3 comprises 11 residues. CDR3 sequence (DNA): TGTGCCAGCACTGGAGGCGTTGGCTACACCTTC. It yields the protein CASTGGVGYTF.

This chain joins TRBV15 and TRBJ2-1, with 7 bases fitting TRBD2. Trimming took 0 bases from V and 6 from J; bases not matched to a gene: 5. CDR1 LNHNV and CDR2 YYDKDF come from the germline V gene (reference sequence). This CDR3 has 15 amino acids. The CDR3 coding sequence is TGTGCCACCAGCAGAGAGCGGGGGAAAGGCAATGAGCAGTTCTTC. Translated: CATSRERGKGNEQFF.

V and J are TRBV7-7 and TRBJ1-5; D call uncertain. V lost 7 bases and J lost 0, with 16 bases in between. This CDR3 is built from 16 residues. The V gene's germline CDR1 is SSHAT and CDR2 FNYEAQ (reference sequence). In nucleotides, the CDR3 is TGTGCCAGCACCCAAGGGAGGGATCATAGCAATCAGCCCCAGCATTTT. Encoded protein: CASTQGRDHSNQPQHF.

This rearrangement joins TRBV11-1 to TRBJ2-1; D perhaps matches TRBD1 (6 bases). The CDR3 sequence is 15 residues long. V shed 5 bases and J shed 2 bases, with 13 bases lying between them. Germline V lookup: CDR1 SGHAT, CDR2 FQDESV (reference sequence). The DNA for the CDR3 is TGTGCCAGCAGCGGGGGCGCGGTCCCCTACAATGAGCAGTTCTTC. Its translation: CASSGGAVPYNEQFF.

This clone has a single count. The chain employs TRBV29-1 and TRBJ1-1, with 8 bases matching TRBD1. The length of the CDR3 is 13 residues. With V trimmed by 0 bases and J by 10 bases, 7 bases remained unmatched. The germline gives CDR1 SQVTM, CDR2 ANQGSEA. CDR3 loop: CSVEDSRGQVAFF. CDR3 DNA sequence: TGCAGCGTTGAAGATTCTCGGGGACAGGTAGCTTTCTTT. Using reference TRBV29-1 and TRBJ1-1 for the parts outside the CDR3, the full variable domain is SAVISQKPSRDICQRGTSLTIQCQVDSQVTMMFWYRQQPGQSLTLIATANQGSEATYESGFVIDKFPISRPNLTFSTLTVSNMSPEDSSIYLCSVEDSRGQVAFFGQGTRLTVV.

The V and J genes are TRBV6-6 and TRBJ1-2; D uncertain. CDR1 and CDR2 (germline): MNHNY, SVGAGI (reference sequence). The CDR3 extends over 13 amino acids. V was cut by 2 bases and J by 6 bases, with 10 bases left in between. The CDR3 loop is CASSYRSYDGYTF. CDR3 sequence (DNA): TGTGCCAGCAGTTACCGGAGTTATGATGGCTACACCTTC.

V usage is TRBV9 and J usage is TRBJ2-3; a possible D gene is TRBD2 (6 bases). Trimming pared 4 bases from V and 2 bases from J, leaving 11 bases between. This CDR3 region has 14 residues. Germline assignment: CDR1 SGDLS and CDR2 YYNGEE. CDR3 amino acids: CASSPTRDTDTQYF. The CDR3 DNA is TGTGCCAGCAGCCCGACTAGGGACACAGATACGCAGTATTTT. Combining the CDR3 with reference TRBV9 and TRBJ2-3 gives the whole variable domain DSGVTQTPKHLITATGQRVTLRCSPRSGDLSVYWYQQSLDQGLQFLIQYYNGEERAKGNILERFSAQQFPDLHSELNLSSLELGDSALYFCASSPTRDTDTQYFGPGTRLTVL.

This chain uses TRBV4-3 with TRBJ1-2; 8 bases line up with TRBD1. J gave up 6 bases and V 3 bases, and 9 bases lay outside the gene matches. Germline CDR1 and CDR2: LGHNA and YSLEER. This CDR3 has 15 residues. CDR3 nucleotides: TGCGCCAGCAGCCATGCCAAACAGGGGGGCCATGGCTACACCTTC. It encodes CASSHAKQGGHGYTF.

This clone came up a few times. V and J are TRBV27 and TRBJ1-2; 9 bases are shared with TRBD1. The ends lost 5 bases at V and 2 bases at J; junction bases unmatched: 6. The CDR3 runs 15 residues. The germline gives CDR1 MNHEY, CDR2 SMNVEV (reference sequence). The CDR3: CASSLGTGRNYGYTF. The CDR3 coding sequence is TGTGCCAGCAGTCTCGGGACAGGGAGAAACTATGGCTACACCTTC.

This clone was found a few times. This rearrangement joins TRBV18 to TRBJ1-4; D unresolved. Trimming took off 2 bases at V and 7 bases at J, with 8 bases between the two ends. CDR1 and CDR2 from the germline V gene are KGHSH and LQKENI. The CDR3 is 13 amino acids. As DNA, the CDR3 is TGTGCCAGCTCACCAGACGGAGGTGAAAAACTGTTTTTT. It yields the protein CASSPDGGEKLFF.

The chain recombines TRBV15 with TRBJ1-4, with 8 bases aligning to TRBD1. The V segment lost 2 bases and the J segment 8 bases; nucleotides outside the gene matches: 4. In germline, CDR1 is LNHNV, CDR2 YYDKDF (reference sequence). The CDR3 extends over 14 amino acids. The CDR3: CATSRQGAREKLFF. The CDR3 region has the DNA TGTGCCACCAGCAGACAGGGGGCGAGAGAAAAACTGTTTTTT.

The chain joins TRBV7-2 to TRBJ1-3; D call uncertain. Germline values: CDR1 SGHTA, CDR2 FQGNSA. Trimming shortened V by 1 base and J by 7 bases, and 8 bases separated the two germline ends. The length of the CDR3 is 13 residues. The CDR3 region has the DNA TGTGCCAGCAGCTTAGTCCGGACTAACACCATATATTTT. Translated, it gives CASSLVRTNTIYF.

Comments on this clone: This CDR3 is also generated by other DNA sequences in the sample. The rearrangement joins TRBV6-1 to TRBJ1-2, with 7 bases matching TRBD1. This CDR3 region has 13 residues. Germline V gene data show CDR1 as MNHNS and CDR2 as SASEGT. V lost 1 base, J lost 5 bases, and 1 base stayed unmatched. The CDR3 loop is CASSEGQGYGYTF. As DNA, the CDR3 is TGTGCCAGCAGTGAAGGACAGGGTTATGGCTACACCTTC.

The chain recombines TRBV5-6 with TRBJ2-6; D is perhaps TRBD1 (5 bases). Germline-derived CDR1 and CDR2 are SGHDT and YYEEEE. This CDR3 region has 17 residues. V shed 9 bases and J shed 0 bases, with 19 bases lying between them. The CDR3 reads CATSSAGSFSGANVLTF. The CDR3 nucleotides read TGTGCCACCTCGTCGGCAGGGTCCTTCTCTGGGGCCAACGTCCTGACTTTC.

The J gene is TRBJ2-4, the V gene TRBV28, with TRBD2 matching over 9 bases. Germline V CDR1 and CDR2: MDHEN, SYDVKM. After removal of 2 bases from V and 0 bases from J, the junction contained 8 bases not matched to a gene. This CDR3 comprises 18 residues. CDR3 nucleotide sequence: TGTGCCAGCAGTTTAGTAGCGGGGGATTGGCTAGCCAAAAACATTCAGTACTTC. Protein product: CASSLVAGDWLAKNIQYF.

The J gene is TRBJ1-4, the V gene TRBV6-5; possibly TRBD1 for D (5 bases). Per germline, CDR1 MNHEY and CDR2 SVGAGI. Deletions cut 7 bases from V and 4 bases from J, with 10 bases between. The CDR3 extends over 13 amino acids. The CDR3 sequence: CASTRGINEKLFF. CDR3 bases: TGTGCCAGCACTAGGGGAATTAATGAAAAACTGTTTTTT.

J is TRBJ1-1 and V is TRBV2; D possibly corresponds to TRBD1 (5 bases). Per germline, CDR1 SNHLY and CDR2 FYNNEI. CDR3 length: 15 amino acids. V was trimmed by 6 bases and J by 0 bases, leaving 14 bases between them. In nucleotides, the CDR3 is TGTGCCAGCAGGGAACAGGCAGGGATGAACACTGAAGCTTTCTTT. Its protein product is CASREQAGMNTEAFF.

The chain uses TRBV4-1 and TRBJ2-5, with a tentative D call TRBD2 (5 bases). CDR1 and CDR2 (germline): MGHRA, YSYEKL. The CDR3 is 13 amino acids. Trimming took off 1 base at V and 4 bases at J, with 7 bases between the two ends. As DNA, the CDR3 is TGCGCCAGCAGCCAAGCCGGGGTAGAGACCCAGTACTTC. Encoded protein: CASSQAGVETQYF.

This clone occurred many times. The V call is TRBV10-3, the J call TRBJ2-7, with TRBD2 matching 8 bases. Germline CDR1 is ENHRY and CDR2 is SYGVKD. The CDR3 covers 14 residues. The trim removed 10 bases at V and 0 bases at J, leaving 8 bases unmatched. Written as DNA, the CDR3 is TGTGCCACGGGCGGGGGGCTTGACTCCTACGAGCAGTACTTC. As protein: CATGGGLDSYEQYF.

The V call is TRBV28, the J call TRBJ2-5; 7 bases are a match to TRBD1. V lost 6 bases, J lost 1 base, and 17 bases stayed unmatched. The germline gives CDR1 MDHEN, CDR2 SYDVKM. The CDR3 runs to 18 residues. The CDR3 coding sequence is TGTGCCAGCAGCACAGACAGGGAAATAACCATGGGCCAAGAGACCCAGTACTTC. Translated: CASSTDREITMGQETQYF.

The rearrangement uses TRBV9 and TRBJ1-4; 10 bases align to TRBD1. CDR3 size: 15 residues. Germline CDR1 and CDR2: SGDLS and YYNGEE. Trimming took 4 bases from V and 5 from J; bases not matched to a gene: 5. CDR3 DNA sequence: TGTGCCAGCAGCTCCGGGACAGGGGCGAATGAAAAACTGTTTTTT. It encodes CASSSGTGANEKLFF.

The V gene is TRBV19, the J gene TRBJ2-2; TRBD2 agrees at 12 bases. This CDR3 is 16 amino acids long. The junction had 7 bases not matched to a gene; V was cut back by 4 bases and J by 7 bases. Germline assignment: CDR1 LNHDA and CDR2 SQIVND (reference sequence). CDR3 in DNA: TGTGCCAGTAGTAGGCTAGCGGGGGGGCACGGCGGGGAGCTGTTTTTT. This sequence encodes CASSRLAGGHGGELFF.

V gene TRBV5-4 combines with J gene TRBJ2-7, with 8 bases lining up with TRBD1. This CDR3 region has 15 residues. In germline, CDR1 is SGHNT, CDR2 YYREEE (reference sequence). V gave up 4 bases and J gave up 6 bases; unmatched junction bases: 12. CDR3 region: CASSVSGQGRAEQYF. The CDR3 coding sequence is TGTGCCAGCAGCGTATCTGGACAGGGACGGGCCGAGCAGTACTTC.

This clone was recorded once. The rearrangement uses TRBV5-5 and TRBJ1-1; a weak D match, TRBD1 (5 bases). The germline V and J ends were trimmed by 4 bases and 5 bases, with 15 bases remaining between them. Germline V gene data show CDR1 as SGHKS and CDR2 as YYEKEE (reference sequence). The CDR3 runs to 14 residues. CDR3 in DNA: TGTGCCAGCAGCCCCCCCCCGGGGGTAACTGAAGCTTTCTTT. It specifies CASSPPPGVTEAFF.

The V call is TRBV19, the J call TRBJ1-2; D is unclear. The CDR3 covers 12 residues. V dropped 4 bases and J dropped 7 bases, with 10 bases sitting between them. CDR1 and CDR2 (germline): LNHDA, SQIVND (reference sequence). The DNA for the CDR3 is TGTGCCAGTAGTAGCGGATCCTTTGGCTACACCTTC. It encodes CASSSGSFGYTF.